This T cell receptor (beta chain) came from a study of Ad26.COV2.S vaccination and SARS-CoV-2 variants. Study-wide context: The Ad26.COV2.S arm of the COV1001 trial was where the donor was placed.

Data came from immunoSEQ multiplex PCR; TCRdb stores just in-frame clones and leaves some out. The sample carries around 500,000 clones, 80% to 90% recorded once. The CDR3 totals 14 residues. The V end lost 4 bases, the J end lost 4 bases, and 14 bases lay between the germline ends. CDR1 and CDR2 from the germline V gene are LGHDT and YNNKEL (reference sequence). Treatment noted: about 20 received Ad26.COV2.S at low or high dose, single or two shots; about 5 received placebo; per-sample allocation not given. Samples analyzed were those drawn on day 63 after the first vaccine or placebo injection. The sequencing used peripheral blood, collected in a trial of Ad26.COV2.S vaccine versus placebo. The sequence derives from a person aged 18 to 59 who received the Ad26.COV2.S COVID-19 vaccine or a placebo. V gene TRBV3-1 (or the pseudogene TRBV3-2) combines with J gene TRBJ2-7, with D possibly TRBD1 on 6 matching bases. CDR3 loop: CASSRDGTLYEQYF. CDR3 DNA: TGTGCCAGCAGCCGAGACGGGACACTATACGAGCAGTACTTC.